This TCR beta chain emerged from a study of blood T cells in healthy people across ages (dated by TCRdb to between 2014 and 2017). Study-level background: In model experiments, roughly one uniquely barcoded TCR beta cDNA molecule per two T cells was captured by template switching. To track age-related changes in TCR beta repertoire diversity, the study relied on deep sequencing normalized with unique cDNA molecular identifiers. Four age groups were formed from the donors: young (average roughly 16 years), middle-aged (less than 40), aged (62) and long-lived (about 80). To avoid experimental bias, donors of different ages were distributed randomly across sequencing lanes. The study analyzed two additional independent replicas of 1 million unique cDNA reads from the same blood draw for two donors, one aged 18 to 30 and one aged 80 or older. Study-wide findings and limitations: Total diversity estimates from one million sequenced T cells were considered lower bounds and underestimates. Compared with the aged group, the long-lived group had more naive CD4+ T cells, fewer expanded clones and increased TCR diversity, a pattern suggesting age selection. Because profiling used bulk unsorted PBMCs, naive and antigen-experienced compartments could not be compared conclusively. As age increased, observed TCR beta diversity per million T cells dropped in a roughly linear way, and a significant reduction was already evident by age 40. There was a strong correlation between observed TCR beta diversity and the percentage of naive T cells measured by flow cytometry. Because the CMV infection status of the donors was unknown, age-related changes in expanded clonotypes may potentially have been confounded.

Donors were a few dozen systemically healthy Caucasian individuals from Russia aged about 6 to 100 years. Each donor gave about 9.7 milliliters of peripheral blood, drawn into EDTA-treated Vacutainer tubes. Ficoll-Paque density-gradient centrifugation was used to isolate PBMCs, with at least 6 million per sample. Trizol reagent was used to extract total RNA from the PBMCs, yielding at least 6 micrograms per sample. For every donor, flow cytometry on a PBMC aliquot measured the percentage of naive CD45RAhigh/CD27high T cells. From the cysteine through the phenylalanine, the CDR3 covers 14 amino acids. The entry retains the CDR3 DNA only, 42 bases that are in frame from base 1. Between the V and J ends, shortened by 6 bases and 11 bases respectively, the junction contains 22 bases. The library relied on 5' RACE. The sequencing machine was an Illumina HiSeq 2500. A second PCR of about 6 to 11 cycles was performed with a sample-barcoded 5' primer and a J-beta primer mix. A unique molecular identifier was introduced onto each TCR beta cDNA molecule by a template-switch 5' adaptor carrying 12 random nucleotides. At least 2.5 million CDR3-containing paired-end reads were obtained from each sample. First-strand cDNA synthesis was performed from all RNA using the Mint cDNA synthesis kit, with priming by a TRBC-specific oligonucleotide. Following uracil-DNA glycosylase treatment, a first 18-cycle PCR with universal primers M1SS and BC2_uni_R was performed on all cDNA. Processing in the source paper ran as follows. For normalization, 1 million high-quality reads, each with a distinct molecular identifier, were randomly selected from each sample. Reads sharing molecular identifiers were discarded rather than binned into consensus sequences. MiTCR, with a Q25 quality threshold and the strictest error-elimination algorithm, was used for CDR3 identification, clonotype clustering and error correction. Lower-bound total TCR beta diversity was estimated with a nonparametric unseen species model using Euler transformation. TCRdb itself trimmed the public reads at Q25 with fastp, ran MiXCR and retained productive beta chains. Each entry is one CDR3 protein sequence, shown with its most common DNA and genes. TCRdb, rather than the study authors, made the V and J calls. The sample records around 800,000 distinct CDR3 sequences, under 45% of which are singletons. Of the sample, 15% to 25% is held by the ten largest clones.

Concerning this clonotype itself: Its antigen has not been determined. Base-call qualities are not available, and no considerably larger clone is one nucleotide away.

The chain uses TRBV12-3 or TRBV12-4 and TRBJ1-1; TRBD1 is a possible D gene, resting on 6 matching bases. The source of this sequence is a man in his sixties in good health. The sample taken for sequencing was blood. The nucleotide sequence reads as follows: TGTGCCAGCAGCCTGGCGGGGGACAATCATTTCGCTTTCTTT. Its translation reads: CASSLAGDNHFAFF.